This T cell receptor beta chain was identified in a study of STAT5B mutations in CD4+ large granular lymphocyte leukemia. Points from the study as a whole: Data were not HLA-matched across samples.

Looked up from germline, CDR1 is SGHRS and CDR2 is YFSETQ. Trimming pared 4 bases from V and 3 bases from J, leaving 13 bases between. The CDR3 loop spans 15 amino acids. Original analysis: Lowest detectable productive clonotype frequency was 2.59 x 10-5. Method: immunoSEQ multiplex PCR; TCRdb's copy keeps in-frame clones and lacks some. V and J calls and clone size come straight from that table; D and trimming were deduced from the DNA. The sample consists of roughly 23,000 clones, 82% of them appearing once. In this sample, this clone turned up a few times. Its antigen is still unknown. The receptor comes from a human donor in good health. The chain links TRBV5-1 to TRBJ2-2; D is perhaps TRBD1 or TRBD2 (5 bases each). Sequenced: CD4+ T cells from blood buffy coats. Here the CDR3 reads CASSGGFGDTGELFF. CDR3 in DNA: TGCGCCAGCAGCGGGGGTTTTGGCGACACCGGGGAGCTGTTTTTT.